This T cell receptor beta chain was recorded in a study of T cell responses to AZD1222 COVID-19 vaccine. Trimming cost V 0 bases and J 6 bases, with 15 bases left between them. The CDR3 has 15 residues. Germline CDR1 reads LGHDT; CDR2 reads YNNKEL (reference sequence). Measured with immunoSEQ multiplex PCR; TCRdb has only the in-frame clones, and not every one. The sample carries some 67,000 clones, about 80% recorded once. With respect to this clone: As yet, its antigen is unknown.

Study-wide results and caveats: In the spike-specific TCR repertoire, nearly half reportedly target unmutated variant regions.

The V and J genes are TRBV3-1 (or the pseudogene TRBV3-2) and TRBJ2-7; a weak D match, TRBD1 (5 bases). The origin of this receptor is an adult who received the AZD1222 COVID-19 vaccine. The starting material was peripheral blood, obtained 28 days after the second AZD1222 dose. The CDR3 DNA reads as TGTGCCAGCAGCCAAGATGCGGCAGGGAAAGGCGAGCAGTACTTC. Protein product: CASSQDAAGKGEQYF.